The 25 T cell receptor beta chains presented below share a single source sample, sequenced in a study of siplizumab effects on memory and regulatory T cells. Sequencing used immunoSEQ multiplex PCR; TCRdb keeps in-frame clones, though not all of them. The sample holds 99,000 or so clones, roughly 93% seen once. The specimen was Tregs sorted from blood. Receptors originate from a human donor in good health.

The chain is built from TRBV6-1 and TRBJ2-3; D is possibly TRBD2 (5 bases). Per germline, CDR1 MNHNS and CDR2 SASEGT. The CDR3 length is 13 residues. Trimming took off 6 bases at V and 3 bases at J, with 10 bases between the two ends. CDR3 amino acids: CASRPTGTDTQYF. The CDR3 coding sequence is TGTGCCAGCAGGCCCACGGGGACAGATACGCAGTATTTT.

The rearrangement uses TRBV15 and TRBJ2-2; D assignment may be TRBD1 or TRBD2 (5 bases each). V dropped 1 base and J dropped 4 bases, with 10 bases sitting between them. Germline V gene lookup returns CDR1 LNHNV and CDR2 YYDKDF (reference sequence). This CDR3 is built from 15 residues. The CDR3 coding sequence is TGTGCCACCAGCAGAGGTGAGGGGCGCACCGGGGAGCTGTTTTTT. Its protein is CATSRGEGRTGELFF.

The CDR3 spells CAWSVASNQPQHF. CDR3 DNA sequence: TGTGCCTGGAGTGTAGCATCGAATCAGCCCCAGCATTTT. V and J are TRBV30 and TRBJ1-5, with D hard to call. Germline CDR1 is GTSNPN and CDR2 is SVGIG (reference sequence). This CDR3 is 13 amino acids long. Trimming stripped 0 bases from V and 4 bases from J, with 7 bases between.

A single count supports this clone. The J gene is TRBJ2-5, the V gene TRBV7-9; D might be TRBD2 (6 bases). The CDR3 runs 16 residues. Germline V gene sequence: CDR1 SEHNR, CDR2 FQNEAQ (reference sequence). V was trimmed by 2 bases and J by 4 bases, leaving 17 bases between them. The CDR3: CASSLLTGRGRETQYF. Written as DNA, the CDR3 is TGTGCCAGCAGCTTATTAACGGGGCGGGGTCGAGAGACCCAGTACTTC.

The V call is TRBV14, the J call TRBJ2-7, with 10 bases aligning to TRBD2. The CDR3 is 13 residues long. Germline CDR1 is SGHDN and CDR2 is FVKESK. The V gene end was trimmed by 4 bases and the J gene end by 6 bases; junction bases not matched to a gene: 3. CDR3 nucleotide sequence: TGTGCCAGCAGCCGGGGACTAGCGTCCGAGCAGTACTTC. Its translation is CASSRGLASEQYF. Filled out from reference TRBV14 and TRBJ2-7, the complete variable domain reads EAGVTQFPSHSVIEKGQTVTLRCDPISGHDNLYWYRRVMGKEIKFLLHFVKESKQDESGMPNNRFLAERTGGTYSTLKVQPAELEDSGVYFCASSRGLASEQYFGPGTRLTVT.

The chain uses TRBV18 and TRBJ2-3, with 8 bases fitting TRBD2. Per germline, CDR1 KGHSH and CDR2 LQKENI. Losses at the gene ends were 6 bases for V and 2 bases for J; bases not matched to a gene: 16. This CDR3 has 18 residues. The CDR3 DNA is TGTGCCAGCTCTCGAAGAACCGCAGCGGGAGTATTCACAGATACGCAGTATTTT. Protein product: CASSRRTAAGVFTDTQYF.

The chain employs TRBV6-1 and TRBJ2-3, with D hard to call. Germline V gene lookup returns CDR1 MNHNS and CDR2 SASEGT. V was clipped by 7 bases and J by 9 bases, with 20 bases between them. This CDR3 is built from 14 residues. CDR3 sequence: CASTMETARTTQYF. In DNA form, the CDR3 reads TGTGCCAGCACCATGGAAACTGCGAGGACCACGCAGTATTTT.

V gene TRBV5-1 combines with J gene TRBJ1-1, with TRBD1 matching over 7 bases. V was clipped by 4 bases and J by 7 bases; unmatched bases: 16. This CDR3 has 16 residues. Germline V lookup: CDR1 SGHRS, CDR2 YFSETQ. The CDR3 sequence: CASSAYVRDSLFEAFF. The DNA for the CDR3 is TGCGCCAGCAGCGCCTACGTCCGGGACAGTCTATTTGAAGCTTTCTTT.

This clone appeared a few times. The CDR3 DNA is TGTGCCAGCAGCTTACAGACTGTCCCAGGGACCCAGTACTTC. This codes for CASSLQTVPGTQYF. The V gene is TRBV5-5, the J gene TRBJ2-5; D gene uncertain. This CDR3 is 14 amino acids long. The ends were cut back, 2 bases at V and 7 bases at J, with 15 bases in the middle. The germline gives CDR1 SGHKS, CDR2 YYEKEE (reference sequence).

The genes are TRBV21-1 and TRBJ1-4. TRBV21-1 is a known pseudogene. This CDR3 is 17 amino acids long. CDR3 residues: CASSKIRGKAGNEKLFF. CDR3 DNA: TGTGCCAGCAGCAAAATAAGAGGGAAGGCGGGTAATGAAAAACTGTTTTTT.

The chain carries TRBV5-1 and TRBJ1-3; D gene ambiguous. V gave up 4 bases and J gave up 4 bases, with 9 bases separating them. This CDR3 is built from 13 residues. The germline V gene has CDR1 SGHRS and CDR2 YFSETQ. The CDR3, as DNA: TGCGCCAGCAGCCAAGACCGCGGAAACACCATATATTTT. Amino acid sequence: CASSQDRGNTIYF.

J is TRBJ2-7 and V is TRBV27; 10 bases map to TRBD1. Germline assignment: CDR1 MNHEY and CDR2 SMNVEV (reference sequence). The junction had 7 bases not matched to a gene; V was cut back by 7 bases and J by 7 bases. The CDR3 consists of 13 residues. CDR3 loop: CASISPGQGEQYF. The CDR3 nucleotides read TGTGCCAGCATCTCCCCGGGACAGGGGGAGCAGTACTTC.

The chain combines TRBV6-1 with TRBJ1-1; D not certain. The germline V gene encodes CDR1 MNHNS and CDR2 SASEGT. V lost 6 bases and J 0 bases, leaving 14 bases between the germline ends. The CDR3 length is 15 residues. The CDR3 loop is CASRPGLGMNTEAFF. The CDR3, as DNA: TGTGCCAGCAGGCCGGGTCTTGGGATGAACACTGAAGCTTTCTTT.

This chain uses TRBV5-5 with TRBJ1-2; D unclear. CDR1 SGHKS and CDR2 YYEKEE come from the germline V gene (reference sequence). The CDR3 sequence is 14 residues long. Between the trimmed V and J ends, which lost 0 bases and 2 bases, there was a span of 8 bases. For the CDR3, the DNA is TGTGCCAGCAGCTTGGGTTCCCAGAACTATGGCTACACCTTC. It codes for CASSLGSQNYGYTF.

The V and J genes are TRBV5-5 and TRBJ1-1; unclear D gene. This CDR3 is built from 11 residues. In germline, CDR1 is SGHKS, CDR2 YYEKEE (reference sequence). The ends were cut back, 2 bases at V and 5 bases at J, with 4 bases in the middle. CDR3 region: CASSFLTEAFF. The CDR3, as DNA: TGTGCCAGCAGCTTTTTGACTGAAGCTTTCTTT.

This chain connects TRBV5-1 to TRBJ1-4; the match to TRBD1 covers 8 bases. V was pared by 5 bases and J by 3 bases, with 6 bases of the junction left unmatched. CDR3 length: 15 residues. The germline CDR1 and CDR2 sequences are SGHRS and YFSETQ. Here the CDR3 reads CASRNTGQANEKLFF. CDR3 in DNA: TGCGCCAGCAGAAATACGGGACAGGCTAATGAAAAACTGTTTTTT.

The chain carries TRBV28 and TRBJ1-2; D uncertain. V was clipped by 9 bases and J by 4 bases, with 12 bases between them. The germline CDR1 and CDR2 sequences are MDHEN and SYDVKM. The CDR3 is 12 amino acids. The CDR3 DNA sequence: TGTGCCAGTCAGCGACGACTCTATGGCTACACCTTC. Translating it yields CASQRRLYGYTF.

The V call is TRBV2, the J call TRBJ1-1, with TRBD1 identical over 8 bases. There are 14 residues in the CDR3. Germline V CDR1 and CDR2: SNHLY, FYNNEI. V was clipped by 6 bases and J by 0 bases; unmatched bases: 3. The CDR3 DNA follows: TGTGCCAGCAGCCGACAGGGGTTGAACACTGAAGCTTTCTTT. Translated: CASSRQGLNTEAFF.

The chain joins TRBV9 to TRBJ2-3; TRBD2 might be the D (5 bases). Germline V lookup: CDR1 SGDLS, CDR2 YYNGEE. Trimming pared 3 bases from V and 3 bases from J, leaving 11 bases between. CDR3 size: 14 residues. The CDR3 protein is CASSAGLETDTQYF. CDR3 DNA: TGTGCCAGCAGCGCCGGACTTGAGACAGATACGCAGTATTTT.

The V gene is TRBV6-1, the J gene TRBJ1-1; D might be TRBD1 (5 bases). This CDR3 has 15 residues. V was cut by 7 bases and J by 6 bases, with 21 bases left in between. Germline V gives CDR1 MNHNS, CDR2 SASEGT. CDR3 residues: CASIRGDLGAPEAFF. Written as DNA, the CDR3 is TGTGCCAGCATTAGAGGGGACCTTGGGGCGCCTGAAGCTTTCTTT.

The CDR3 reads CASSLVASGSRKTQYF. The DNA of the CDR3 is TGCGCCAGCAGCTTGGTTGCTAGCGGGAGTCGGAAGACCCAGTACTTC. The rearrangement uses TRBV5-1 and TRBJ2-5, with 10 nucleotides matching TRBD2. With 0 bases clipped from V and 6 bases from J, the junction kept 8 bases outside the gene matches. This CDR3 has 16 amino acids. Germline V gene sequence: CDR1 SGHRS, CDR2 YFSETQ. The whole variable domain, remainder taken from reference TRBV5-1 and TRBJ2-5, is KAGVTQTPRYLIKTRGQQVTLSCSPISGHRSVSWYQQTPGQGLQFLFEYFSETQRNKGNFPGRFSGRQFSNSRSEMNVSTLELGDSALYLCASSLVASGSRKTQYFGPGTRLLVL.

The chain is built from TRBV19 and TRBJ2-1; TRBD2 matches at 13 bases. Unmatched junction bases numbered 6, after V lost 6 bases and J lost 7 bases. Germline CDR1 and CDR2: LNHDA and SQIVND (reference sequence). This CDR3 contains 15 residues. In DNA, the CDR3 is TGTGCCAGTAGCTGGGGACTAGCGGGACATAATGAGCAGTTCTTC. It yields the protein CASSWGLAGHNEQFF.

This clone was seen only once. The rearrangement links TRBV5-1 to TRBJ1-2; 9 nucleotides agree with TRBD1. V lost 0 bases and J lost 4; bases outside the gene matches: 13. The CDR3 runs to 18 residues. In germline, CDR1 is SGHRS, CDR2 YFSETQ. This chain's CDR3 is CASSLGGTGNSNPYGYTF. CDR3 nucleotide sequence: TGCGCCAGCAGCTTGGGTGGGACAGGGAACTCTAATCCCTATGGCTACACCTTC. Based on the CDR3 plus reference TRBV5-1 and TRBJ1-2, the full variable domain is KAGVTQTPRYLIKTRGQQVTLSCSPISGHRSVSWYQQTPGQGLQFLFEYFSETQRNKGNFPGRFSGRQFSNSRSEMNVSTLELGDSALYLCASSLGGTGNSNPYGYTFGSGTRLTVV.

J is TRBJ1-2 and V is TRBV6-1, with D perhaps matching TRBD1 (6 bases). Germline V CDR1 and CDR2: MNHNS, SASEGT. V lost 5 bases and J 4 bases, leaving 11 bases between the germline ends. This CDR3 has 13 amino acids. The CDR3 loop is CASSQGTRYGYTF. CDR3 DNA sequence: TGTGCCAGCAGTCAAGGGACACGCTATGGCTACACCTTC.

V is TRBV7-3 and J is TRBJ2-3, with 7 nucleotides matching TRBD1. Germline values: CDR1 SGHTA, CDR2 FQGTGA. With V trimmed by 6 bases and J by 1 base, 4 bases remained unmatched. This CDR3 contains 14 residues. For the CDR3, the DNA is TGTGCCAGCAGGGTTACAGGGGGCACAGATACGCAGTATTTT. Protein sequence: CASRVTGGTDTQYF.